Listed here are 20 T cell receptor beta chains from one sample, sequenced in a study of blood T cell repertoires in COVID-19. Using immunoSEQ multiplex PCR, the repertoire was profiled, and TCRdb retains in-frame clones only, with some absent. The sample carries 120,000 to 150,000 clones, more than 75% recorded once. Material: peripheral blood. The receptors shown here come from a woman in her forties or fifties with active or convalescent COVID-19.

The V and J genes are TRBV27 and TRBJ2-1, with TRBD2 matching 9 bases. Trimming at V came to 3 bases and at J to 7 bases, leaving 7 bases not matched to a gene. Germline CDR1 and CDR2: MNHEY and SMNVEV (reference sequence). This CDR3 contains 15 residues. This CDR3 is CASSFLAGVRNEQFF. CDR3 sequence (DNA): TGTGCCAGCAGTTTCTTAGCGGGAGTACGAAATGAGCAGTTCTTC.

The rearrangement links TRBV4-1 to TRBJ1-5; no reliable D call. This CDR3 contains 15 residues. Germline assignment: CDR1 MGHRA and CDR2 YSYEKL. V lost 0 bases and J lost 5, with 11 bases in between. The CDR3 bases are TGCGCCAGCAGCCAAGATGCACAAGAAGATCAGCCCCAGCATTTT. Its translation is CASSQDAQEDQPQHF.

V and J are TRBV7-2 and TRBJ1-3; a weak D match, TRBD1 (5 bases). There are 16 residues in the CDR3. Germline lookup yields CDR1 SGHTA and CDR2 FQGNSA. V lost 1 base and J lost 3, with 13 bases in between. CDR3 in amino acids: CASSLVYSGDGNTIYF. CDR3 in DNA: TGTGCCAGCAGCTTAGTATATTCGGGGGATGGAAACACCATATATTTT.

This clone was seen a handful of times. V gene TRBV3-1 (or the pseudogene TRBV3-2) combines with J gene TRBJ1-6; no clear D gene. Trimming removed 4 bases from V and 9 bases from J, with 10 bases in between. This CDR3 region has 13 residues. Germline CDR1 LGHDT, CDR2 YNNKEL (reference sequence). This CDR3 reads CASSLNFRSPLHF. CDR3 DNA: TGTGCCAGCAGCCTAAACTTTCGTTCACCCCTCCACTTT.

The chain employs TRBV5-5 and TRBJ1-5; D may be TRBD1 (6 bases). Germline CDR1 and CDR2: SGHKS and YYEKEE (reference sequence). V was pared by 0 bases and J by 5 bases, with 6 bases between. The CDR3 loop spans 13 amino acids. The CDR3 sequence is CASSLGTDQPQHF. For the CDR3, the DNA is TGTGCCAGCAGCTTGGGGACAGATCAGCCCCAGCATTTT.

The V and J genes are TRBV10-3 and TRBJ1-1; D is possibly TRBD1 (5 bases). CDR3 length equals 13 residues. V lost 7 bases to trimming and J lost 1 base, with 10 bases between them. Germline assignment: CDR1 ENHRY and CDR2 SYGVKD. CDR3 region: CAIKPDRNTEAFF. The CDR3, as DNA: TGTGCCATCAAACCTGACAGGAACACTGAAGCTTTCTTT.

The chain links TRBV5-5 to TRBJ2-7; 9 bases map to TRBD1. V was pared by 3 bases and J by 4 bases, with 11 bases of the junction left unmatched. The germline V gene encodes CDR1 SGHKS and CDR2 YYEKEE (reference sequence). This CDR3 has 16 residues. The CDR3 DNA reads TGTGCCAGCAGCTCAACGTGGGGGACAGGGACGTACGAGCAGTACTTC. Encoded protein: CASSSTWGTGTYEQYF.

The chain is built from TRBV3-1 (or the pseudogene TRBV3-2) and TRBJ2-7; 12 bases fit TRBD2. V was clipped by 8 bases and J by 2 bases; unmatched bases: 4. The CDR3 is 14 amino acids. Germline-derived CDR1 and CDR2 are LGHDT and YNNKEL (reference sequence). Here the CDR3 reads CASRGLAGTYEQYF. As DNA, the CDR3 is TGTGCCAGCCGAGGACTAGCGGGAACCTACGAGCAGTACTTC.

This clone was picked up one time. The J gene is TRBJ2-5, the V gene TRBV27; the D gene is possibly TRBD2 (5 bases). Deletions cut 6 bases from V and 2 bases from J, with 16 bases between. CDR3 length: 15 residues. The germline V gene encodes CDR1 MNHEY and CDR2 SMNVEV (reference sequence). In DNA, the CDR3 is TGTGCCAGCAGCGAACTAGGCAACTATCAAGAGACCCAGTACTTC. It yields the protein CASSELGNYQETQYF.

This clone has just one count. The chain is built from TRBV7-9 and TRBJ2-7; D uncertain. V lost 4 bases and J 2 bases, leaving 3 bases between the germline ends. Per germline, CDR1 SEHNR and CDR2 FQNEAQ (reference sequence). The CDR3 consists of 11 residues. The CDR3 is CASSSAYEQYF. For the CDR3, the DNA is TGTGCCAGCAGCTCGGCCTACGAGCAGTACTTC.

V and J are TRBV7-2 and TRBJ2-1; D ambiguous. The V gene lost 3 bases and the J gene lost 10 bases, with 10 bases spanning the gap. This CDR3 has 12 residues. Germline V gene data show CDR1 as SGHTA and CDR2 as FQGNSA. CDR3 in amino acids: CASSFPGAEQFF. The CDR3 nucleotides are TGTGCCAGCAGCTTTCCCGGAGCAGAGCAGTTCTTC.

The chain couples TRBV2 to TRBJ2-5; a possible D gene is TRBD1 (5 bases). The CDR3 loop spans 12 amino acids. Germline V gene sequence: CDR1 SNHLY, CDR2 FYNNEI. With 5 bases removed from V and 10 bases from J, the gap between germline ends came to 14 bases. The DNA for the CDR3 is TGTGCCAGCAGTCCGGACACGGGTGACCAGTACTTC. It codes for CASSPDTGDQYF.

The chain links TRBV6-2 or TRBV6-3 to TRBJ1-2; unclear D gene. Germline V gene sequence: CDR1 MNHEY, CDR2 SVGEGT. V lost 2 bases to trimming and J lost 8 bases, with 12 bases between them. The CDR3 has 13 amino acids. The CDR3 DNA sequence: TGTGCCAGCAGTTACAGGGAGACGGGGGGCTACACCTTC. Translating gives CASSYRETGGYTF.

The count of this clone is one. The DNA of the CDR3 is TGTGCCAGCAGTGAAACACAGCCTTACGAGCAGTACTTC. Protein product: CASSETQPYEQYF. The rearrangement joins TRBV2 to TRBJ2-7; unclear D gene. The CDR3 covers 13 residues. The V gene lost 2 bases and the J gene lost 4 bases, with 9 bases spanning the gap. Germline loops: CDR1 SNHLY, CDR2 FYNNEI. The full variable domain, its missing parts supplied by reference TRBV2 and TRBJ2-7, is EPEVTQTPSHQVTQMGQEVILRCVPISNHLYFYWYRQILGQKVEFLVSFYNNEISEKSEIFDDQFSVERPDGSNFTLKIRSTKLEDSAMYFCASSETQPYEQYFGPGTRLTVT.

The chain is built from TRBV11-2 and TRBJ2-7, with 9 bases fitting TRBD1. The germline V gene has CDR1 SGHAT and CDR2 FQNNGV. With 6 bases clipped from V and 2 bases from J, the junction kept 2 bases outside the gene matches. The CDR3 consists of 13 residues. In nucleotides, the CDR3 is TGTGCCAGCAGGCGGACAGGGGCCTACGAGCAGTACTTC. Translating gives CASRRTGAYEQYF.

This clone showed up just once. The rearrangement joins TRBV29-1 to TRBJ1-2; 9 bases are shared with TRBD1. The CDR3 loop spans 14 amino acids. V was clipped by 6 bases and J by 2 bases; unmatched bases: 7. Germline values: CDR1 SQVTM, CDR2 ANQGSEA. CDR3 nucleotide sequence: TGCAGCGTAGGAAGGGGACAGGGAAACTATGGCTACACCTTC. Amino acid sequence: CSVGRGQGNYGYTF.

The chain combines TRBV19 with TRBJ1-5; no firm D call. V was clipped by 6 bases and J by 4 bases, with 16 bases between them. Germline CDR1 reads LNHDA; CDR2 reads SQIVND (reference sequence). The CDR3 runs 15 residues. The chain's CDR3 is CASSSRAGWNQPQHF. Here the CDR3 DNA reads TGTGCCAGTAGCTCCCGGGCGGGGTGGAATCAGCCCCAGCATTTT.

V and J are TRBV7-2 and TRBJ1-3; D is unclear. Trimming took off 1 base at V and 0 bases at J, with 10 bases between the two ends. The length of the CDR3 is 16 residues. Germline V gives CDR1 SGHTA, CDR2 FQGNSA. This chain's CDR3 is CASSLELGISGNTIYF. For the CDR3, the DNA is TGTGCCAGCAGCTTAGAACTCGGGATCTCTGGAAACACCATATATTTT.

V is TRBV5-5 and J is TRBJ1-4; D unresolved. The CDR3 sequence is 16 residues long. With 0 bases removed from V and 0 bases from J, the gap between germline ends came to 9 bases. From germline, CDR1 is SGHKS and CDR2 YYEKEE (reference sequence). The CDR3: CASSLAPLPTNEKLFF. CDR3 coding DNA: TGTGCCAGCAGCTTGGCCCCCCTCCCAACTAATGAAAAACTGTTTTTT.

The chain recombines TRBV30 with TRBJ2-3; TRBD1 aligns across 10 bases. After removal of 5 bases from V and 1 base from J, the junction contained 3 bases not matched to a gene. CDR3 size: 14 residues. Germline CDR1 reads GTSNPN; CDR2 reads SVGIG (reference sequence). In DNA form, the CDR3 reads TGTGCCTGGGGTGGACAGGGGGGCACAGATACGCAGTATTTT. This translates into CAWGGQGGTDTQYF.